These 27 T cell receptor beta chains were sequenced from one sample in a study of blood T cell repertoires in COVID-19. Clones were sequenced by immunoSEQ multiplex PCR, and TCRdb holds only the in-frame ones, with some missing. Among 110,000 or so clones, approximately 90% were seen once, and the ten largest hold 4% to 5.5%. The specimen sequenced was peripheral blood. Source of these receptors: a woman aged 50 to 60 with acute or convalescent COVID-19.

V is TRBV9 and J is TRBJ1-6, with a possible D match to TRBD1 (5 bases). CDR1 SGDLS and CDR2 YYNGEE come from the germline V gene. With 3 bases removed from V and 9 bases from J, the gap between germline ends came to 10 bases. The CDR3 spans 13 residues. The CDR3 protein is CASSEGVRSPLHF. CDR3 bases: TGTGCCAGCAGCGAAGGGGTACGTTCACCCCTCCACTTT.

The rearrangement links TRBV30 to TRBJ2-6; D is perhaps TRBD1 (5 bases). This CDR3 has 15 residues. CDR1 is GTSNPN and CDR2 is SVGIG in the germline V gene (reference sequence). Trimming left V 5 bases short and J 4 bases short, with 15 bases between. The CDR3: CAWLRTGKGANVLTF. Written as DNA, the CDR3 is TGTGCCTGGTTACGTACAGGAAAGGGGGCCAACGTCCTGACTTTC.

J is TRBJ2-1 and V is TRBV14; a possible D gene is TRBD1 (5 bases). This CDR3 comprises 15 residues. The germline V and J ends were trimmed by 2 bases and 2 bases, with 10 bases remaining between them. Germline loops: CDR1 SGHDN, CDR2 FVKESK. The CDR3 coding sequence is TGTGCCAGCAGCCAATTAACAGGTCCCTACAATGAGCAGTTCTTC. Translation gives CASSQLTGPYNEQFF.

This chain connects TRBV14 to TRBJ2-1, with D perhaps TRBD1 (7 bases). V was shortened by 2 bases and J by 2 bases, with 10 bases between the two germline ends. From germline, CDR1 is SGHDN and CDR2 FVKESK. This CDR3 comprises 15 residues. The chain's CDR3 is CASSQIRGAYNEQFF. The CDR3 nucleotides are TGTGCCAGCAGCCAAATCAGGGGGGCCTACAATGAGCAGTTCTTC. Using reference TRBV14 and TRBJ2-1 for the parts outside the CDR3, the full variable domain is EAGVTQFPSHSVIEKGQTVTLRCDPISGHDNLYWYRRVMGKEIKFLLHFVKESKQDESGMPNNRFLAERTGGTYSTLKVQPAELEDSGVYFCASSQIRGAYNEQFFGPGTRLTVL.

The genes are TRBV19 and TRBJ2-2, with TRBD1 matching over 10 bases. V dropped 6 bases and J dropped 4; count of bases not matched to a gene: 8. The CDR3 has 16 residues. Germline values: CDR1 LNHDA, CDR2 SQIVND (reference sequence). As DNA, the CDR3 is TGTGCCAGTAGCCACTACGGGACAGGGGTCACCGGGGAGCTGTTTTTT. Its translation: CASSHYGTGVTGELFF.

This chain connects TRBV19 to TRBJ1-2, with D tentatively TRBD1 (5 bases). The V end lost 8 bases, the J end lost 4 bases, and 17 bases lay between the germline ends. Germline CDR1 reads LNHDA; CDR2 reads SQIVND (reference sequence). There are 14 residues in the CDR3. CDR3 region: CASGDLGAFYGYTF. CDR3 coding DNA: TGTGCCAGTGGCGATCTAGGGGCCTTCTATGGCTACACCTTC. Drawing the rest from reference TRBV19 and TRBJ1-2, the complete variable domain is DGGITQSPKYLFRKEGQNVTLSCEQNLNHDAMYWYRQDPGQGLRLIYYSQIVNDFQKGDIAEGYSVSREKKESFPLTVTSAQKNPTAFYLCASGDLGAFYGYTFGSGTRLTVV.

The CDR3: CASRSRLDTEAFF. Written as DNA, the CDR3 is TGTGCCAGCAGGTCGCGGCTCGACACTGAAGCTTTCTTT. The chain has TRBV5-4 and TRBJ1-1, with D unclear. Germline-derived CDR1 and CDR2 are SGHNT and YYREEE (reference sequence). CDR3 length equals 13 residues. V lost 5 bases and J lost 3, with 11 bases in between.

Of note for this clone: The junction departs from germline at one end; a sequencing error may be responsible. The chain employs TRBV20-1 and TRBJ2-5, with TRBD1 matching 10 bases. Germline CDR1 is DFQATT and CDR2 is SNEGSKA (reference sequence). There are 14 residues in the CDR3. The CDR3 nucleotides read TGCGGTGCTAGTAAGGGACAGGGGTCAGAGACCCAGTACTTC. Encoded protein: CGASKGQGSETQYF.

This clone was recorded a few times. The junction does not match germline at one end; this may be a read error. The rearrangement joins TRBV10-1 to TRBJ2-7, with TRBD2 as a possible D gene (5 bases). The CDR3 totals 10 residues. Germline assignment: CDR1 WNHNN and CDR2 SYGVQD (reference sequence). In nucleotides, the CDR3 is TGCGCCAGCACCCTAGGTAGCGCGGACTTC. It codes for CASTLGSADF.

This sequence joins TRBV5-1 and TRBJ1-3; possibly TRBD1 for D (6 bases). Looked up from germline, CDR1 is SGHRS and CDR2 is YFSETQ. This CDR3 has 20 amino acids. V dropped 4 bases and J dropped 4 bases, with 30 bases sitting between them. CDR3 amino acids: CASSRHTHEGEKQEGNTIYF. The CDR3 DNA sequence: TGCGCCAGCAGCCGACACACCCACGAGGGGGAAAAACAGGAGGGAAACACCATATATTTT. Filled out from reference TRBV5-1 and TRBJ1-3, the complete variable domain reads KAGVTQTPRYLIKTRGQQVTLSCSPISGHRSVSWYQQTPGQGLQFLFEYFSETQRNKGNFPGRFSGRQFSNSRSEMNVSTLELGDSALYLCASSRHTHEGEKQEGNTIYFGEGSWLTVV.

This chain links TRBV2 with TRBJ2-5; TRBD1 matches 10 bases. CDR1 SNHLY and CDR2 FYNNEI come from the germline V gene. The CDR3 totals 14 residues. V shed 4 bases, J shed 6 bases, and the junction held 5 bases outside the gene matches. The CDR3, as DNA: TGTGCCAGCAGTGGAGGGACAGGGGCAAAGACCCAGTACTTC. Protein sequence: CASSGGTGAKTQYF.

The rearrangement joins TRBV7-8 to TRBJ1-3; possibly TRBD1 for D (6 bases). The V end lost 5 bases, the J end lost 2 bases, and 10 bases lay between the germline ends. The CDR3 is 14 amino acids. Germline V gene lookup returns CDR1 SGHVS and CDR2 FQNEAQ. DNA for the CDR3: TGTGCCAGCAGCCTAGGGACAACTGGAAACACCATATATTTT. Translating gives CASSLGTTGNTIYF.

The chain carries TRBV19 and TRBJ2-1, with 10 bases lining up with TRBD2. CDR1 and CDR2 from the germline V gene are LNHDA and SQIVND (reference sequence). This CDR3 region has 15 residues. V trimming: 2 bases; J trimming: 8 bases; junction bases outside the gene matches: 6. The CDR3 sequence is CASSIFVAGGHEQFF. In nucleotides, the CDR3 is TGTGCCAGTAGTATATTCGTAGCGGGAGGACATGAGCAGTTCTTC.

V and J are TRBV19 and TRBJ1-2; perhaps TRBD1 as D (6 bases). V was shortened by 8 bases and J by 8 bases, with 21 bases between the two germline ends. This CDR3 spans 14 amino acids. The V gene's germline CDR1 is LNHDA and CDR2 SQIVND (reference sequence). CDR3 residues: CASSGGGAMGGYTF. DNA of the CDR3: TGTGCCAGTTCGGGTGGGGGCGCGATGGGAGGCTACACCTTC.

The V gene is TRBV27, the J gene TRBJ2-7, with 8 bases fitting TRBD1. This CDR3 region has 15 residues. V dropped 5 bases and J dropped 4; count of bases not matched to a gene: 10. Looked up from germline, CDR1 is MNHEY and CDR2 is SMNVEV (reference sequence). The CDR3 spells CASSPAGQGAYEQYF. The CDR3 DNA follows: TGTGCCAGCAGTCCGGCCGGGCAGGGGGCTTACGAGCAGTACTTC.

This sequence joins TRBV6-6 and TRBJ1-1; 7 bases agree with TRBD1. The germline CDR1 and CDR2 sequences are MNHNY and SVGAGI (reference sequence). The CDR3 runs 14 residues. The trim removed 6 bases at V and 0 bases at J, leaving 4 bases unmatched. Here the CDR3 reads CASRATGLNTEAFF. The DNA for the CDR3 is TGTGCCAGCAGAGCGACAGGGCTGAACACTGAAGCTTTCTTT.

J is TRBJ1-5 and V is TRBV28; TRBD1 agrees at 9 bases. Germline loops: CDR1 MDHEN, CDR2 SYDVKM. V shed 5 bases and J 0 bases; nucleotides not matched to a gene: 8. This CDR3 is 17 amino acids long. The CDR3 region has the DNA TGTGCCAGCAGTCCGCTGACAGGGGGGTATAGCAATCAGCCCCAGCATTTT. Translation: CASSPLTGGYSNQPQHF.

The chain employs TRBV19 and TRBJ1-5; D perhaps matches TRBD1 (6 bases). The germline gives CDR1 LNHDA, CDR2 SQIVND (reference sequence). The CDR3 has 15 amino acids. Deletions cut 2 bases from V and 3 bases from J, with 11 bases between. CDR3 region: CASSIWGRSNQPQHF. In DNA form, the CDR3 reads TGTGCCAGTAGTATATGGGGGCGATCCAATCAGCCCCAGCATTTT.

This sequence joins TRBV19 and TRBJ2-2; 7 bases line up with TRBD2. V lost 9 bases to trimming and J lost 1 base; unmatched junction nucleotides: 8. From germline, CDR1 is LNHDA and CDR2 SQIVND (reference sequence). This CDR3 region has 15 residues. The CDR3 DNA reads as TGTGCCAGCCAAAGTAGCGGGCTGAACACCGGGGAGCTGTTTTTT. Translation gives CASQSSGLNTGELFF.

CDR3 coding DNA: TGCGCCAGCAGCCAACAGGGTAACTATGGCTACACCTTC. Translation gives CASSQQGNYGYTF. The V gene is TRBV4-3, the J gene TRBJ1-2, with D perhaps TRBD1 (5 bases). Trimming removed 2 bases at V and 1 base at J, with 5 bases between. The germline CDR1 and CDR2 sequences are LGHNA and YSLEER. There are 13 residues in the CDR3.

V usage is TRBV6-1 and J usage is TRBJ2-7, with 7 positions matching TRBD1. Germline values: CDR1 MNHNS, CDR2 SASEGT. The CDR3 runs to 15 residues. V trimming: 3 bases; J trimming: 5 bases; junction bases outside the gene matches: 10. This chain's CDR3 is CASSDPTGPGNEQYF. The CDR3 DNA follows: TGTGCCAGCAGTGACCCGACAGGGCCCGGGAACGAGCAGTACTTC.

The V and J genes are TRBV7-9 and TRBJ2-3, with 7 bases fitting TRBD1. The CDR3 spans 15 residues. The trim removed 5 bases at V and 3 bases at J, leaving 8 bases unmatched. Per germline, CDR1 SEHNR and CDR2 FQNEAQ (reference sequence). The DNA for the CDR3 is TGTGCCAGCAGCGGGGCCGGGACAGTTACAGATACGCAGTATTTT. As protein: CASSGAGTVTDTQYF.

The chain has TRBV30 and TRBJ1-2; D is ambiguous. CDR3 length equals 12 residues. The germline V gene has CDR1 GTSNPN and CDR2 SVGIG (reference sequence). Trimming removed 3 bases from V and 7 bases from J, with 12 bases in between. The CDR3 coding sequence is TGTGCCTGGAGCTTGGGCCTGTCTGGCTACACCTTC. Encoded protein: CAWSLGLSGYTF.

V usage is TRBV27 and J usage is TRBJ2-7, with TRBD1 as a possible D gene (5 bases). This CDR3 has 14 residues. The germline gives CDR1 MNHEY, CDR2 SMNVEV (reference sequence). Trimming took 4 bases from V and 0 from J, leaving 10 bases between them. The CDR3, as DNA: TGTGCCAGCAGTTGGGGCCCAACCTCCTACGAGCAGTACTTC. This gives the protein CASSWGPTSYEQYF.

This chain joins TRBV5-1 and TRBJ1-5; TRBD1 agrees at 8 bases. With 0 bases clipped from V and 6 bases from J, the junction kept 2 bases outside the gene matches. Germline CDR1 reads SGHRS; CDR2 reads YFSETQ. The CDR3 sequence is 14 residues long. For the CDR3, the DNA is TGCGCCAGCAGCTTGGAACAGGGGGGTCAGCCCCAGCATTTT. Protein sequence: CASSLEQGGQPQHF.

The chain couples TRBV19 to TRBJ1-4; perhaps TRBD1 as D (5 bases). Trimming took off 7 bases at V and 5 bases at J, with 8 bases between the two ends. Germline assignment: CDR1 LNHDA and CDR2 SQIVND (reference sequence). This CDR3 region has 12 residues. The CDR3 spells CASIGGNEKLFF. CDR3 coding DNA: TGTGCCAGTATCGGGGGGAATGAAAAACTGTTTTTT.

The V gene is TRBV15, the J gene TRBJ2-1; TRBD2 agrees at 11 bases. CDR3 length: 16 residues. The junction had 5 bases not matched to a gene; V was cut back by 3 bases and J by 4 bases. The germline V gene encodes CDR1 LNHNV and CDR2 YYDKDF (reference sequence). CDR3 DNA: TGTGCCACCAGCAGGGGAACTAGCGGGGGTTACAATGAGCAGTTCTTC. Translation: CATSRGTSGGYNEQFF.